This TCR beta chain emerged from a study of PD-1 blockade in mismatch repair-deficient tumors. Study as a whole: Enrolled about 2013-2017, patients had progressing, pretreated mismatch repair-deficient cancers of about a dozen types. Study outcomes and limitations: Tumor-resident clones, often absent from pretreatment blood, expanded after pembrolizumab and then contracted.

Regarding this clone: The target antigen is unknown.

All patients were mismatch repair deficient, assessed by either PCR or immunohistochemistry. Sequencing was performed with immunoSEQ multiplex PCR; in TCRdb, only in-frame clones are kept and a portion is missing. The sample contains more than 85,000 clones, 70% to 85% of which appear only once. The CDR3 is made up of 14 amino acids. Trimming left V 4 bases short and J 1 base short, with 8 bases between. Germline values: CDR1 SGDLS, CDR2 YYNGEE. This sample comprised peripheral blood, obtained approximately 36 weeks after starting pembrolizumab. The J gene is TRBJ2-2, the V gene TRBV9, with TRBD1 as a possible D gene (6 bases). This receptor was identified in an adult with mismatch repair-deficient cancer. This CDR3 is CASSRQVNTGELFF. The CDR3, as DNA: TGTGCCAGCAGCCGACAGGTGAACACCGGGGAGCTGTTTTTT.